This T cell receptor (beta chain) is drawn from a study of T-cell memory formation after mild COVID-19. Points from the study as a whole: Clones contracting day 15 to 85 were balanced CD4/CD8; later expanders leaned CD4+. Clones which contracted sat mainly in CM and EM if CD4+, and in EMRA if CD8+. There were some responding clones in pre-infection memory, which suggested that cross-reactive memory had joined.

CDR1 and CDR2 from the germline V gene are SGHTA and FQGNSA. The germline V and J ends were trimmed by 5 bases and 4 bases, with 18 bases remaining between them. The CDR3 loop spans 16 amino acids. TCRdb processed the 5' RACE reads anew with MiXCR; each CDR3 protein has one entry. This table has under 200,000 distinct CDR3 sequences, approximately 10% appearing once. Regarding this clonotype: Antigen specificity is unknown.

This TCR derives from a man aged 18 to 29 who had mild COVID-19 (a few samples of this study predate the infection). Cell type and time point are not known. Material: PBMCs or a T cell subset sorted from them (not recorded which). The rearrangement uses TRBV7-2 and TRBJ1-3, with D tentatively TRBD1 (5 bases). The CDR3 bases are TGTGCCAGCAGCCCTATGAGGGGTGCGGCGGGAAACACCATATATTTT. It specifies CASSPMRGAAGNTIYF. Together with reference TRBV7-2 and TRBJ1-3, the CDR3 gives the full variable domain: GAGVSQSPSNKVTEKGKDVELRCDPISGHTALYWYRQSLGQGLEFLIYFQGNSAPDKSGLPSDRFSAERTGGSVSTLTIQRTQQEDSAVYLCASSPMRGAAGNTIYFGEGSWLTVV.